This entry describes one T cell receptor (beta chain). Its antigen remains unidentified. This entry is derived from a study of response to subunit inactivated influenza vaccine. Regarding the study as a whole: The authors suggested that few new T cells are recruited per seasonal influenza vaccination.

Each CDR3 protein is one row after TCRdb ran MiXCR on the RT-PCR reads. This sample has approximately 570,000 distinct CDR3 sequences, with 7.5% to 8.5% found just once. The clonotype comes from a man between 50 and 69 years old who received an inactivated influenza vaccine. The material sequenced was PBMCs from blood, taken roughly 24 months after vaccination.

CDR3 in amino acids: CSALPGVGYTF. Here the CDR3 DNA reads TGCAGTGCTCTCCCGGGCGTAGGCTACACCTTC. The chain is built from TRBV20-1 and TRBJ1-2; D not resolved. This CDR3 has 11 amino acids. Trimming removed 5 bases from V and 8 bases from J, with 12 bases in between. CDR1 is DFQATT, CDR2 SNEGSKA, per germline (reference sequence).